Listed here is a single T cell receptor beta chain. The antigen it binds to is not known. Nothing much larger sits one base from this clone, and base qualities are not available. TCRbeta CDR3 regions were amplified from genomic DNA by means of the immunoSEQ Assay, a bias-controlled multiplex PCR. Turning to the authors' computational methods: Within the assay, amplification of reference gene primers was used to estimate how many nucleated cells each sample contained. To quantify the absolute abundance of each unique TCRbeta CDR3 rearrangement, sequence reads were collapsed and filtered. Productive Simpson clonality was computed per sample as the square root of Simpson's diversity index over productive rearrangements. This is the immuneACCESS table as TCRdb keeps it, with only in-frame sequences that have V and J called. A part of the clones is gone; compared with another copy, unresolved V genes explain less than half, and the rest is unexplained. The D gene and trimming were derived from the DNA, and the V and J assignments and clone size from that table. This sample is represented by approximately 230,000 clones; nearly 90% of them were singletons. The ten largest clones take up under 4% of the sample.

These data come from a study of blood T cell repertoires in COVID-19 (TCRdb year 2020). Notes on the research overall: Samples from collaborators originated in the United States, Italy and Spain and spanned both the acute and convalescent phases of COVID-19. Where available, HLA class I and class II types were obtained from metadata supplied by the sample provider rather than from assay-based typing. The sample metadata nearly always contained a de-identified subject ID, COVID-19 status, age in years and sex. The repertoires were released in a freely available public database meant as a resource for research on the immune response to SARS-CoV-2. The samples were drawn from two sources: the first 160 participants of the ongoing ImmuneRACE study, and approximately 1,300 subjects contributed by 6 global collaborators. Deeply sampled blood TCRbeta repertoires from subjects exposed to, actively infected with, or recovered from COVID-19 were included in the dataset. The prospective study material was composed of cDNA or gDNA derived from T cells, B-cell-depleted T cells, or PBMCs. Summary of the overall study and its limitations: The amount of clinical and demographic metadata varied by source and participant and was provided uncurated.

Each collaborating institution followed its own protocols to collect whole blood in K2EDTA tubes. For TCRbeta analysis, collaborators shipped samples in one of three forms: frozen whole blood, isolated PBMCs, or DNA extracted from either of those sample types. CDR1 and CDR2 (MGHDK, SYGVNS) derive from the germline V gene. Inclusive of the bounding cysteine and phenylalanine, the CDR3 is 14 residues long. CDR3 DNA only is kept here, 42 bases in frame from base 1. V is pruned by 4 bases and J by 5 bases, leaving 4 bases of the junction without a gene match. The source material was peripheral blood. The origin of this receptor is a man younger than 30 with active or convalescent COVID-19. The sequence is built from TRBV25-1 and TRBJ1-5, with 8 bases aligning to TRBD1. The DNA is TGTGCCAGCAGTGGATCGACAGGGGATCAGCCCCAGCATTTT. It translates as CASSGSTGDQPQHF.